These 5 T cell receptor beta chains came from one sample sequenced in a study of blood T cell repertoires in COVID-19. Assay used: immunoSEQ multiplex PCR; TCRdb lists only in-frame clones, some missing. This sample has 340,000 or so clones, with 80% to 90% found just once. Sequencing was done on a sample of peripheral blood. These receptors originate from a man aged 50 to 60 with active or convalescent COVID-19.

This chain uses TRBV6-1 with TRBJ1-4; TRBD1 matches at 12 bases. V lost 3 bases, J lost 8 bases, and 4 bases stayed unmatched. Germline V gives CDR1 MNHNS, CDR2 SASEGT. There are 15 residues in the CDR3. In DNA form, the CDR3 reads TGTGCCAGCAGTGACCGGGACAGGGGGCAGGAAAAACTGTTTTTT. Translating it yields CASSDRDRGQEKLFF.

The chain has TRBV1 and TRBJ2-5; TRBD2, the table's D call, was not compared with the DNA. TRBV1 is marked as a pseudogene. The CDR3 covers 17 residues. CDR3: CTSSQDGLAGGRKTQYF. The CDR3 DNA sequence: TGCACCAGCAGCCAAGACGGACTAGCGGGGGGCCGTAAGACCCAGTACTTC.

As regards this clone: Other DNA sequences in this sample translate to the same CDR3. This chain joins TRBV11-3 and TRBJ1-1, with D unclear. V lost 0 bases, J lost 1 base, and 3 bases lay in between. The CDR3 spans 13 residues. Germline values: CDR1 SGHNT, CDR2 YENEEA. The CDR3 sequence: CASSLDRNTEAFF. CDR3 nucleotides: TGTGCCAGCAGCTTAGACAGGAACACTGAAGCTTTCTTT.

The chain couples TRBV4-1 to TRBJ2-3, with TRBD2 matching over 7 bases. Germline values: CDR1 MGHRA, CDR2 YSYEKL. The CDR3 runs to 18 residues. Trimming at V came to 7 bases and at J to 0 bases, leaving 16 bases not matched to a gene. CDR3 bases: TGCGCCAGCAAGCCGGGGAGGGGCACATATTCTAGCACAGATACGCAGTATTTT. It encodes CASKPGRGTYSSTDTQYF.

V usage is TRBV2 and J usage is TRBJ1-2, with 7 positions matching TRBD1. Looked up from germline, CDR1 is SNHLY and CDR2 is FYNNEI. Trimming cost V 7 bases and J 5 bases; bases outside gene matches: 7. CDR3 length: 13 residues. In DNA form, the CDR3 reads TGTGCCAGCATGGGACAGAAGAATTATGGCTACACCTTC. Protein product: CASMGQKNYGYTF.